The 2 T cell receptor beta chains reported below all come from one sample, sequenced in a study of blood T cell repertoires in COVID-19. The assay was immunoSEQ multiplex PCR, and TCRdb's table has in-frame clones only and misses some. The sample has around 400,000 clones; 80% to 90% are singletons. The sample consisted of peripheral blood. Receptors were obtained from a woman aged 30 to 39 with COVID-19, enrolled during active disease.

The V and J genes are TRBV18 and TRBJ2-7; 7 bases line up with TRBD1. V lost 1 base and J lost 2; bases outside the gene matches: 5. Germline V gene data show CDR1 as KGHSH and CDR2 as LQKENI. This CDR3 spans 15 amino acids. The CDR3 bases are TGTGCCAGCTCACCACGGCGGACAGGAACCTACGAGCAGTACTTC. It yields the protein CASSPRRTGTYEQYF.

The V and J genes are TRBV6-5 and TRBJ2-5; the D gene is possibly TRBD1 (6 bases). The CDR3 contains 12 residues. The germline V gene has CDR1 MNHEY and CDR2 SVGAGI. Trimming shortened V by 6 bases and J by 7 bases, and 12 bases separated the two germline ends. The DNA of the CDR3 is TGTGCCAGCAGCCCGACAGGCGGGACCCAGTACTTC. Encoded protein: CASSPTGGTQYF.